The 2 T cell receptor beta chains presented below share a single source sample, sequenced in a study of CD4 T cells in relation to SARS-CoV-2 and coronaviruses. Antigens for these TCRs are unknown. Profiling relied on immunoSEQ multiplex PCR, and the TCRdb table lists in-frame clones only, not all of them. The sample yields around 16,000 clones, around 74% seen once. Unexposed donor CD4+ T cells date from about 2010-2018, before the COVID-19 pandemic. CD4+ T cells were isolated from the cells after about nine days of culture. The sample was CD4+ T cells from PBMCs, cultured in vitro. The source of these receptors is a human donor in good health.

The chain employs TRBV5-4 and TRBJ2-1; D call uncertain. CDR3 length equals 12 residues. Germline CDR1 SGHNT, CDR2 YYREEE (reference sequence). Trimming cost V 0 bases and J 5 bases, with 3 bases left between them. The CDR3 DNA follows: TGTGCCAGCAGCTTGGGAAACAATGAGCAGTTCTTC. Its translation is CASSLGNNEQFF.

The V gene is TRBV11-2, the J gene TRBJ1-5; TRBD1 is a possible D gene (6 bases). CDR3 length equals 14 residues. Trimming cost V 1 base and J 7 bases, with 11 bases left between them. Germline V lookup: CDR1 SGHAT, CDR2 FQNNGV. The CDR3 spells CASSLAQGGQPQHF. The CDR3 coding sequence is TGTGCCAGCAGCTTAGCACAGGGAGGCCAGCCCCAGCATTTT. Full variable domain (outside the CDR3, taken from reference TRBV11-2 and TRBJ1-5): EAGVAQSPRYKIIEKRQSVAFWCNPISGHATLYWYQQILGQGPKLLIQFQNNGVVDDSQLPKDRFSAERLKGVDSTLKIQPAKLEDSAVYLCASSLAQGGQPQHFGDGTRLSIL.